The subject of this entry is one T cell receptor beta chain. The record originates from a study of memory CD4+ T cells and cytomegalovirus serostatus. For the study at large: This sample comes from healthy Belgian adults, 9 CMV seropositive, roughly 22 seronegative.

Only in-frame clones appear in the TCRdb table, and some are missing; sequencing was by immunoSEQ multiplex PCR. Seen here are about 44,000 clones, less than 85% observed once, and the top ten hold less than 2.5%. Single viable CD3+CD4+CD8-CD45RO+ cells were sorted as the memory CD4+ T cells. CMV serostatus came from serum IgG against pp150, pp28, p38, p52. Sequenced: memory CD4+ T cells from blood. The receptor comes from an adult in good health and CMV-seronegative.

This CDR3 is CASSLGPSTDTQYF. The CDR3 nucleotides are TGTGCCAGCAGCTTAGGACCTAGCACAGATACGCAGTATTTT. V and J are TRBV11-3 and TRBJ2-3; D ambiguous. The germline gives CDR1 SGHNT, CDR2 YENEEA. V was shortened by 1 base and J by 0 bases, with 5 bases between the two germline ends. The length of the CDR3 is 14 residues.